What follows describes a single T cell receptor beta chain. Its antigen remains unidentified. CDR3 length equals 14 residues. Trimming took 9 bases from V and 2 from J; bases not matched to a gene: 9. Per the germline V gene, CDR1 is SNHLY and CDR2 is FYNNEI. The data are from a study of cytomegalovirus exposure and HLA in healthy donors. Points from the study as a whole: Researchers catalogued 160 or so TCR beta chains as cytomegalovirus-associated.

The data were produced by immunoSEQ multiplex PCR, yet TCRdb's version contains in-frame clones alone and is incomplete. The table has 200,000 to 250,000 clones, approximately 87% seen once. Among the roughly 120 subjects of the validation cohort, separate from the roughly 600-subject first cohort, were the donors. This chain connects TRBV2 to TRBJ2-7, with 8 bases identical to TRBD2. The sequenced sample was PBMCs. The sequence derives from a woman between 18 and 30 years old in good health and CMV-seronegative. Written as DNA, the CDR3 is TGTGCCAGTCTTGGACTAGCCGAGACCTACGAGCAGTACTTC. It encodes CASLGLAETYEQYF.